What follows are 5 T cell receptor beta chains derived from one specimen sequenced in a study of T cell repertoires in Merkel cell carcinoma. Some clones are missing from TCRdb's copy, which holds only in-frame ones; the method was immunoSEQ multiplex PCR. The repertoire holds 13,000 to 15,000 clones, with about four fifths as singletons. Material: tumor tissue. Receptor source: an adult with Merkel cell carcinoma.

The chain couples TRBV6-5 to TRBJ2-3; D gene unclear. CDR1 is MNHEY and CDR2 is SVGAGI in the germline V gene. The CDR3 runs 14 residues. V lost 5 bases, J lost 4 bases, and 13 bases lay in between. The CDR3 bases are TGTGCCAGCAGTCGACTTCTAGTCCCAGATACGCAGTATTTT. Residues: CASSRLLVPDTQYF.

V and J are TRBV5-5 and TRBJ1-2; D unclear. From germline, CDR1 is SGHKS and CDR2 YYEKEE (reference sequence). The CDR3 consists of 13 residues. V lost 4 bases, J lost 4 bases, and 11 bases lay in between. CDR3 nucleotide sequence: TGTGCCAGCAGCCTGGCAGAGAGCTATGGCTACACCTTC. This gives the protein CASSLAESYGYTF.

The rearrangement joins TRBV9 to TRBJ2-1; 10 bases are shared with TRBD2. The V and J ends lost 0 bases and 10 bases, in that order; junction bases with no gene match: 10. There are 16 residues in the CDR3. Looked up from germline, CDR1 is SGDLS and CDR2 is YYNGEE. This CDR3 is CASSVEISGRRGEQFF. The DNA for the CDR3 is TGTGCCAGCAGCGTAGAAATTAGCGGGAGGAGAGGGGAGCAGTTCTTC.

The chain joins TRBV4-3 to TRBJ2-3; D may be TRBD2 (6 bases). The CDR3 loop spans 14 amino acids. V was pared by 5 bases and J by 0 bases, with 9 bases between. Germline lookup yields CDR1 LGHNA and CDR2 YSLEER. Written as DNA, the CDR3 is TGCGCCAGCAGCAAAAGCGGGAGCACAGATACGCAGTATTTT. As protein: CASSKSGSTDTQYF.

The J gene is TRBJ2-4, the V gene TRBV15, with unresolved D. V lost 0 bases and J 9 bases, leaving 6 bases between the germline ends. The CDR3 runs to 12 residues. CDR1 LNHNV and CDR2 YYDKDF come from the germline V gene (reference sequence). The CDR3 DNA sequence: TGTGCCACCAGCAGAGATATTGGCATTCAGTACTTC. It encodes CATSRDIGIQYF.